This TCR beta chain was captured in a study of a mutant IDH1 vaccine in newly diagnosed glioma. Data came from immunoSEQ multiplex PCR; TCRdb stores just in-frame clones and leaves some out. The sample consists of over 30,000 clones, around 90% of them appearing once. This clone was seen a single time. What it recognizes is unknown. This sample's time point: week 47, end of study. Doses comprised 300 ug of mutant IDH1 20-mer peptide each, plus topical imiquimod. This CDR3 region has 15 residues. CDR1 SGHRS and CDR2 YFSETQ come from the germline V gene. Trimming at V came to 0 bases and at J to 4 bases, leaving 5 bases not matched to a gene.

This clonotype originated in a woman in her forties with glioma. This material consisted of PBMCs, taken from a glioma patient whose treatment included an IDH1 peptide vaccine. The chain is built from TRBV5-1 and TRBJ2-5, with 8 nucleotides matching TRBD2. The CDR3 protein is CASSLVSGGGETQYF. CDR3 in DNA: TGCGCCAGCAGCTTGGTGTCGGGGGGGGGAGAGACCCAGTACTTC.